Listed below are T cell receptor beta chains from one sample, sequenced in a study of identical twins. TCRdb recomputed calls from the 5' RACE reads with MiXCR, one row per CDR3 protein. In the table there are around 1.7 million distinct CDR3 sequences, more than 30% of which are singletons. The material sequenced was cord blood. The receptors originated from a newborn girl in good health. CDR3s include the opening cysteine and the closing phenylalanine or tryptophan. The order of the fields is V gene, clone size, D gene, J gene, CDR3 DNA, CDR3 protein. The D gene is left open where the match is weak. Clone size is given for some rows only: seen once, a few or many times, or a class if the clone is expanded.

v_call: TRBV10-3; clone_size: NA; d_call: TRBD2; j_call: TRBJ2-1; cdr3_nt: TGTGCCATCAGTGGACTAGCGGGAGATAGTGAGCAGTTCTTC; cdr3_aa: CAISGLAGDSEQFF
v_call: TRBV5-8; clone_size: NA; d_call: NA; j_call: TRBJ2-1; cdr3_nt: TGTGCCAGCAGATCGGTTAGCTCCTACAATGAGCAGTTCTTC; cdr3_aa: CASRSVSSYNEQFF
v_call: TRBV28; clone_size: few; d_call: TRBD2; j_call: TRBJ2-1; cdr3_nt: TGTGCCAGCAGCCGCTTGAATTTAGCGGGAGCGGCCAATGAGCAGTTCTTC; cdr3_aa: CASSRLNLAGAANEQFF
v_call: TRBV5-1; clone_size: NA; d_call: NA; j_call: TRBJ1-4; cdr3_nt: TGCGCCAGCAGCCGGAACATAGGGGCCATCGGGGAAAAACTGTTTTTT; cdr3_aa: CASSRNIGAIGEKLFF
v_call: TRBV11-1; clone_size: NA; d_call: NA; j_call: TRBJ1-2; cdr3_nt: TGTGCCAGCAGCTTTGGGCGGGACGGCTACACCTTC; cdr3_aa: CASSFGRDGYTF
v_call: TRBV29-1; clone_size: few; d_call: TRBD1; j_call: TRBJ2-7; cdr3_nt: TGCAGCGTTGGGACCCGGGACAGGGGTACCTACGAGCAGTACTTC; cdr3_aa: CSVGTRDRGTYEQYF
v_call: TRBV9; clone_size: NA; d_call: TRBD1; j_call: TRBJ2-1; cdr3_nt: TGTGCCAGCAGCGTAGGGGACAGGTACAATGAGCAGTTCTTC; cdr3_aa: CASSVGDRYNEQFF
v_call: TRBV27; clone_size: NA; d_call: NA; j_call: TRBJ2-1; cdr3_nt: TGTGCCAGCAGGGGGTCAGGTGGCAATGAGCAGTTCTTC; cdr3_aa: CASRGSGGNEQFF
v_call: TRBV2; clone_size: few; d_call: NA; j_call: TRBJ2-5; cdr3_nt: TGTGCCAGCAGTGAATACCCGGGCCGTCCTCAAGAGACCCAGTACTTC; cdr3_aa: CASSEYPGRPQETQYF
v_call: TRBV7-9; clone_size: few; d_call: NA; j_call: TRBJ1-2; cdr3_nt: TGTGCCAGCAGCTCTTGGGTAAATGGCTACACCTTC; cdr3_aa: CASSSWVNGYTF
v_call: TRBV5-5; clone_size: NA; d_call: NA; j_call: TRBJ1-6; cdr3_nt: TGTGCCAGCAGCCCCGGGACAAATGATAATTCACCCCTCCACTTT; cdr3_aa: CASSPGTNDNSPLHF
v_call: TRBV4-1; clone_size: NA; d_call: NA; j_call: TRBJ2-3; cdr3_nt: TGCGCCAGCAGCCGAGGATCCGGGACACGCACAGATACGCAGTATTTT; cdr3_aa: CASSRGSGTRTDTQYF
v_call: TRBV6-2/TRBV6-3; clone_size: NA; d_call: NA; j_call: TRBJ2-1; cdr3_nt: TGTGCCAGCACGCTCAGGAATGAGCAGTTCTTC; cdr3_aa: CASTLRNEQFF
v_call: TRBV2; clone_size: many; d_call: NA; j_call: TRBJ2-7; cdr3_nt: TGTGCCAGCAGTGAAGAATGGGGGGCCTTATACGAGCAGTACTTC; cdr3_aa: CASSEEWGALYEQYF
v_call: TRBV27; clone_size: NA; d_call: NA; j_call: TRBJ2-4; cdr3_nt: TGTGCCAGCAGAGTTGCCGGGTTGGGCAAAAACATTCAGTACTTC; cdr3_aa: CASRVAGLGKNIQYF
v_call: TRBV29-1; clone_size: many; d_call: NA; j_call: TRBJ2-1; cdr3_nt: TGCAGCGTTGAGACGGACAGTCACCGATACAATGAGCAGTTCTTC; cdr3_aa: CSVETDSHRYNEQFF
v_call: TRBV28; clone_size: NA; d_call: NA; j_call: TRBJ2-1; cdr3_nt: TGTGCCAGCAGACGTCGGGGGCCCCGGGGCAATGAGCAGTTCTTC; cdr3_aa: CASRRRGPRGNEQFF
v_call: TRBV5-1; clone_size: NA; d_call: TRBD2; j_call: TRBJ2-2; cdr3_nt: TGCGCCAGCAGCTTGTGGCTAGCGGACACCGGGGAGCTGTTTTTT; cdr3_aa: CASSLWLADTGELFF
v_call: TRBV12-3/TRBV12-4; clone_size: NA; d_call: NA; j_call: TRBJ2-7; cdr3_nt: TGTGCCAGCAGTTTAGTTATGGACGCGGCCTACGAGCAGTACTTC; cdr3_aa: CASSLVMDAAYEQYF
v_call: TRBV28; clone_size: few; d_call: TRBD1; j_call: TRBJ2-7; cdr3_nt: TGTGCCAGCAGTTTCCCATACAGGGGTAGACTCTACGAGCAGTACTTC; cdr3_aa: CASSFPYRGRLYEQYF
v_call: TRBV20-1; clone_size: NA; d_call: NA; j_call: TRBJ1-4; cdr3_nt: TGCAGTGCCCGCGGGGGATGTAATGAAAAACTGTTTTTT; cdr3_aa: CSARGGCNEKLFF
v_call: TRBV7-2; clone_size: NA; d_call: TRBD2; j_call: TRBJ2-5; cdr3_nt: TGTGCCAGCAGCTTAATCGGACTAGCGGGAGAGACCCAGTACTTC; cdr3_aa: CASSLIGLAGETQYF
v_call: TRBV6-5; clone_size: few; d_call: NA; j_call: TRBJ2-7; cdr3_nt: TGTGCCAGCAGTTACAGCAGGAACGTGTACGAGCAGTACTTC; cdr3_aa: CASSYSRNVYEQYF
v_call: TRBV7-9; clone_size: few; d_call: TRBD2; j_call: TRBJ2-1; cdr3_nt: TGTGCCAGCAGCGCCCGACTAGCGTCCAATGAGCAGTTCTTC; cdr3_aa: CASSARLASNEQFF
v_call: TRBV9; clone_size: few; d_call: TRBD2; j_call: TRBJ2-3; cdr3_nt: TGTGCCAGCAGTACCGGGGCTAGCGGGGTAGATACGCAGTATTTT; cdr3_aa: CASSTGASGVDTQYF
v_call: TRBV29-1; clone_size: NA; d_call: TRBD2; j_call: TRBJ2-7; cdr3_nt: TGCAGCGTTGAAGGCCGTGGGACTAAGTCCTACGAGCAGTACTTC; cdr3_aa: CSVEGRGTKSYEQYF
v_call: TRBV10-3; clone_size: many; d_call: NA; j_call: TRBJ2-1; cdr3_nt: TGTGCCATCAGTGGTGGTGGGGGGCATGGAGACAATGAGCAGTTCTTC; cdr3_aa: CAISGGGGHGDNEQFF
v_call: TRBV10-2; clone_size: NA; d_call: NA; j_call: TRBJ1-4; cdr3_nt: TGCGCCAGCCACCGGGGCGGACGTATCCCACAGGGTGCCAATACTAATGAAAAACTGTTTTTT; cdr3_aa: CASHRGGRIPQGANTNEKLFF
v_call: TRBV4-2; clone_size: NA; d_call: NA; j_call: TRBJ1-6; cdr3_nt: TGTGCCAGCAGCCAAGAGGATCCAGGGCCCTCACCCCTCCACTTT; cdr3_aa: CASSQEDPGPSPLHF
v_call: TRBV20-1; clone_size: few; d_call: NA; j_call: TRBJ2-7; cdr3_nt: TGCAGTGCTAGAGATCGTCGGCGGACACCCTACGAGCAGTACTTC; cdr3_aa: CSARDRRRTPYEQYF
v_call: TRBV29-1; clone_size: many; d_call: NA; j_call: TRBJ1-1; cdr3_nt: TGCAGCGTTGAGCAGGGGTGGAACACTGAAGCTTTCTTT; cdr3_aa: CSVEQGWNTEAFF
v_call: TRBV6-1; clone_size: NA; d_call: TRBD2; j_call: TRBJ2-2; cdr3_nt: TGTGCCAGCAGTGAAGCGCGGGAGGCGAACACCGGGGAGCTGTTTTTT; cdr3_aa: CASSEAREANTGELFF
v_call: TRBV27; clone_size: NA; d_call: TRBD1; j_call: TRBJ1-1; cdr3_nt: TGTGCCAGCAGTTTAATCTCCCAGGGGGCGAAGAACACTGAAGCTTTCTTT; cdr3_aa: CASSLISQGAKNTEAFF
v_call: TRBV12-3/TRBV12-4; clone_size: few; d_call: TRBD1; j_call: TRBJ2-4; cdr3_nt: TGTGCCAGCAGTGGACAGGGCTTCAAAAACATTCAGTACTTC; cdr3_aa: CASSGQGFKNIQYF
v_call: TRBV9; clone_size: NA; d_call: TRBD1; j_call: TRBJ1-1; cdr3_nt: TGTGCCAGCAGCGTGGCAGGGGGCTACACTGAAGCTTTCTTT; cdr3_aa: CASSVAGGYTEAFF
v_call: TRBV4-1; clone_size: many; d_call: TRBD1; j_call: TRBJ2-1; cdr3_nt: TGCGCCAGCAGCCTAGGGACAGCCAACAGGCAGTTCTTC; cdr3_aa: CASSLGTANRQFF
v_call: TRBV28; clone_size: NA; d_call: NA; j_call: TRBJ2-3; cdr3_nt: TGTGCCAGCGGGCGGGGACTAGATACGCAGTATTTT; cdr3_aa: CASGRGLDTQYF
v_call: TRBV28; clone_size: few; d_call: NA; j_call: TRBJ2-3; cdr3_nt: TGTGCCAGCAGTTTTAATCTCCCCACAGATACGCAGTATTTT; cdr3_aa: CASSFNLPTDTQYF
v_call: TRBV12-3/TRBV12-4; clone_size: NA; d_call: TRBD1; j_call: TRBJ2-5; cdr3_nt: TGTGCCAGCAGCAGACAGGGCCCGGTTTACAATGAGCAGTACTTC; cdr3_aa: CASSRQGPVYNEQYF
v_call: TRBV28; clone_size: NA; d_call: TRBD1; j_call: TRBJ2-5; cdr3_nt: TGTGCCAGCAGTGCCGAGGGGGCGCGTGAGTACTTC; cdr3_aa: CASSAEGAREYF
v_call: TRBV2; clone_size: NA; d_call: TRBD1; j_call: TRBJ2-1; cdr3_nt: TGTGCCAGCAGTGAAACGGGGGACAGGGGCCCGTACAATGAGCAGTTCTTC; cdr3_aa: CASSETGDRGPYNEQFF
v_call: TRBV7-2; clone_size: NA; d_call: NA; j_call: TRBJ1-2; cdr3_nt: TGTGCCAGCAGCGCCGGGGGACTCTATGGCTACACCTTC; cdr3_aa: CASSAGGLYGYTF
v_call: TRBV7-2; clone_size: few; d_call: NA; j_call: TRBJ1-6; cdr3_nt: TGTGCCAGCGCAGGGACGGTTTTCAATTCACCCCTCCACTTT; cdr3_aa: CASAGTVFNSPLHF
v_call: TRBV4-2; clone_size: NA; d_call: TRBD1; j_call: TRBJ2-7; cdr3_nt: TGTGCCAGCAGCCAAACCGGACAGGACCGCTACGAGCAGTACTTC; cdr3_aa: CASSQTGQDRYEQYF
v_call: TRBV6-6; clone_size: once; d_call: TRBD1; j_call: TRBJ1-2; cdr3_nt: TGTGCCAGCAGTAACCTAGACAGGGTAACTGGCTACACCTTC; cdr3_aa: CASSNLDRVTGYTF
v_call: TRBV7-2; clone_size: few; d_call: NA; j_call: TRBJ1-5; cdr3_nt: TGTGCCAGCAGCTTAGCTCCCGGGACTCGCAATCAGCCCCAGCATTTT; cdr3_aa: CASSLAPGTRNQPQHF
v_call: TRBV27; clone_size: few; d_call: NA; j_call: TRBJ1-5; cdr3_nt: TGTGCCAGCAGTTTAAGGTCCAGGGTAGGACAGCCCCAGCATTTT; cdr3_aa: CASSLRSRVGQPQHF
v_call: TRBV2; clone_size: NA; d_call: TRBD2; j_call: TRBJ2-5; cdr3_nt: TGTGCCAGCAGACTAGCGGAGCAGTACTTC; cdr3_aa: CASRLAEQYF
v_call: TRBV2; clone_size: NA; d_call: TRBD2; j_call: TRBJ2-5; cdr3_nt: TGTGCCAGCAAGGGGGGAACTAGCGGGGTCTTCCAAGAGACCCAGTACTTC; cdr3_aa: CASKGGTSGVFQETQYF
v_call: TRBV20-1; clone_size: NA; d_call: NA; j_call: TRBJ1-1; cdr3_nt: TGCAGTGCCCCGGAACAGGGCACTGAAGCTTTCTTT; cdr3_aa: CSAPEQGTEAFF
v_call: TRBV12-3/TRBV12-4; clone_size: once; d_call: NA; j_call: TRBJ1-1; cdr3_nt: TGTGCCACCCTTATGGACTACAACACTGAAGCTTTCTTT; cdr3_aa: CATLMDYNTEAFF
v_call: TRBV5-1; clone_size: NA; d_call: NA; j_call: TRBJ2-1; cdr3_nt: TGCGCCAGCAGCTGGATACTACGGGACATCGACAATGAGCAGTTCTTC; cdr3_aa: CASSWILRDIDNEQFF
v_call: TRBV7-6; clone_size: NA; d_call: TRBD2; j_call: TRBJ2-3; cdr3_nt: TGTGCCAGCAGCTTGCCGAGTCGTTCTAGCGGGGTACCAGATACGCAGTATTTT; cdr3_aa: CASSLPSRSSGVPDTQYF
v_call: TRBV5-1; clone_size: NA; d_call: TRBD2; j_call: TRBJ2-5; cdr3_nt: TGCGCCTCTTTGACTAGCTTCGGGGAGACCCAGTACTTC; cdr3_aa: CASLTSFGETQYF
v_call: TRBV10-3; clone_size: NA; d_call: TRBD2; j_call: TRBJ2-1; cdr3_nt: TGTGCCATCAGTGAGTGGGGGACTAGCAGGGACAATGAGCAGTTCTTC; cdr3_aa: CAISEWGTSRDNEQFF
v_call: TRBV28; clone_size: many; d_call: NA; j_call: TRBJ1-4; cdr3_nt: TGTGCCAGCAGTTCCTGGGGTGAAAAACTGTTTTTT; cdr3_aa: CASSSWGEKLFF
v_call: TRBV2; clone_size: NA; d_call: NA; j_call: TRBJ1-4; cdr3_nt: TGTGCCAGCGGTCACAGGGACGAAGAACTGTTTTTT; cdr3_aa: CASGHRDEELFF
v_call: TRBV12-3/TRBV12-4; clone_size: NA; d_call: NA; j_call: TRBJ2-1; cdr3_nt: TGTGCCAGCGATCATAATCGGGGAGACAATGAGCAGTTCTTC; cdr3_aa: CASDHNRGDNEQFF
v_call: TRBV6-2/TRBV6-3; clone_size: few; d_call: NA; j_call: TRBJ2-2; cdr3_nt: TGTGCCAGCAGTTACTCCTTAGAAATCAGCGGGGAGCTGTTTTTT; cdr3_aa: CASSYSLEISGELFF